This TCR beta chain was profiled in a study of human T cells and chemical hapten exposure. TCRdb re-called the 5' RACE reads through MiXCR, storing one row per CDR3 protein. The sample holds under 100,000 distinct CDR3 sequences; 15% are singletons and the top ten take about 6.8%. Germline lookup yields CDR1 SGHKS and CDR2 YYEKEE (reference sequence). V was clipped by 0 bases and J by 6 bases, with 13 bases between them. This CDR3 contains 15 residues. It was unfractionated whole blood from which total RNA was extracted. V gene TRBV5-5 combines with J gene TRBJ1-5, with TRBD1 as a possible D gene (6 bases). This sequence originates from a female donor in good health. CDR3 protein: CASSLVGGGLQPQHF. CDR3 DNA: TGTGCCAGCAGCTTGGTGGGGGGCGGACTTCAGCCCCAGCATTTT.